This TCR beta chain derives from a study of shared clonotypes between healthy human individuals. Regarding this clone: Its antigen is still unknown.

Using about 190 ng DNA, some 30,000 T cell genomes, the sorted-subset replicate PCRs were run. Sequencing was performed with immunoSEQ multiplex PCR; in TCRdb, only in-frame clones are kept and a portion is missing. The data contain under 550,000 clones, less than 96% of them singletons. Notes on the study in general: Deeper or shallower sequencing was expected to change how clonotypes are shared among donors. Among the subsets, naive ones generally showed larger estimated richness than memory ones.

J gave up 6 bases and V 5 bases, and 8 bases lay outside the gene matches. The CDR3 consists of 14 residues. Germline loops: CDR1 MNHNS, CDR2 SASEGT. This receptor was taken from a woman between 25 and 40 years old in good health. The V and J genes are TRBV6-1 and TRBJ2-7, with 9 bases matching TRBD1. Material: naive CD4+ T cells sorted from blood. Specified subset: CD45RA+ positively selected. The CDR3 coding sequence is TGTGCCAGCAGTCTTCCGGGACAGGGCCTCGAGCAGTACTTC. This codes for CASSLPGQGLEQYF.